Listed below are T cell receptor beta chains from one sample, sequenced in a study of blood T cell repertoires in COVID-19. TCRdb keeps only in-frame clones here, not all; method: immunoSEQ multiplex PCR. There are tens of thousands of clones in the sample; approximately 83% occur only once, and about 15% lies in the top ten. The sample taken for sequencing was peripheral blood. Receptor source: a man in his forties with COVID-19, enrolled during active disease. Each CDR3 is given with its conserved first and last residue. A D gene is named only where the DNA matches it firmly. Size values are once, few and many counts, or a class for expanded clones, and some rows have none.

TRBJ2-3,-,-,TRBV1,CTSSPMAQLADTQYF,TGCACCAGCAGCCCCATGGCCCAGTTGGCAGATACGCAGTATTTT
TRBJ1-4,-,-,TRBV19,CASSMTATNEKLFF,TGTGCCAGTAGTATGACAGCAACTAATGAAAAACTGTTTTTT
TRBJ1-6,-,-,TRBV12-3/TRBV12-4,CASTILGDSPLHF,TGTGCCAGCACAATCCTCGGGGATTCACCCCTCCACTTT
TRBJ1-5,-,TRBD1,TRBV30,CAWSSQGGQPQHF,TGTGCCTGGAGTTCCCAGGGGGGTCAGCCCCAGCATTTT
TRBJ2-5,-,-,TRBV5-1,CASSFQVAGETQYF,TGCGCCAGCAGCTTTCAAGTCGCAGGGGAGACCCAGTACTTC
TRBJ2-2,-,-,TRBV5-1,CASTPGHNTGELFF,TGCGCCAGCACCCCGGGACACAACACCGGGGAGCTGTTTTTT
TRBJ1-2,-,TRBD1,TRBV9,CASSALGTGDYGYTF,TGTGCCAGCAGCGCCTTGGGGACAGGGGACTATGGCTACACCTTC
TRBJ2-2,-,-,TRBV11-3,CASSLDFPGNTGELFF,TGTGCCAGCAGCTTAGATTTTCCAGGGAACACCGGGGAGCTGTTTTTT
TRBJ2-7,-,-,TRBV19,CASSSQTQTAYEQYF,TGTGCCAGTAGTTCTCAGACTCAAACTGCCTACGAGCAGTACTTC
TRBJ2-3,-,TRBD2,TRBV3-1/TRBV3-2,CASSQASGYTDTQYF,TGTGCCAGCAGCCAGGCTAGCGGGTACACAGATACGCAGTATTTT
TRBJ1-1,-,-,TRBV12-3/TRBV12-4,CASSLQVEAFF,TGTGCCAGCAGCCTACAGGTGGAAGCTTTCTTT
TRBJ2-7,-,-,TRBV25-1,CASSADDTEFYEQYF,TGTGCCAGCAGTGCCGATGACACAGAATTCTACGAGCAGTACTTC
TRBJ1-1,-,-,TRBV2,CASRDPGASVEAFF,TGTGCCAGCAGAGACCCTGGGGCTTCGGTTGAAGCTTTCTTT
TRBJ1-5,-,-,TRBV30,CAWSVPPQPQHF,TGTGCCTGGAGTGTCCCCCCGCAGCCCCAGCATTTT
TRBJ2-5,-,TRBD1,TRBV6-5,CASTYSGQASETQYF,TGTGCCAGCACCTACTCTGGACAGGCATCAGAGACCCAGTACTTC
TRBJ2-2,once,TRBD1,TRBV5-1,CASSPTWTGETGELFF,TGCGCCAGCAGCCCCACTTGGACAGGGGAGACCGGGGAGCTGTTTTTT
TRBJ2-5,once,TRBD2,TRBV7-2,CASSLRAGGRETQYF,TGTGCCAGCAGCTTAAGAGCGGGGGGGCGAGAGACCCAGTACTTC
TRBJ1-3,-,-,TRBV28,CATEDSTSGNTIYF,TGTGCCACCGAGGACAGCACCTCTGGAAACACCATATATTTT
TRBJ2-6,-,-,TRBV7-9,CASYQPTGSGANVLTF,TGTGCCAGCTACCAACCTACAGGGTCTGGGGCCAACGTCCTGACTTTC
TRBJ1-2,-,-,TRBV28,CASSLPQDSFYGYTF,TGTGCCAGCAGTTTACCCCAAGACAGCTTCTATGGCTACACCTTC
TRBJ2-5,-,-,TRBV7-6,CASSVSETQYF,TGTGCCAGCAGCGTTTCGGAGACCCAGTACTTC
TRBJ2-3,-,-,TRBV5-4,CASSSSTDTQYF,TGTGCCAGCAGCTCTAGCACAGATACGCAGTATTTT
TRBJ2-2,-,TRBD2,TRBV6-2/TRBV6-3,CASSSLAGNTGELFF,TGTGCCAGCAGTTCCCTAGCGGGGAACACCGGGGAGCTGTTTTTT
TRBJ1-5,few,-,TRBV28,CASSLLGFPGQNNQPQHF,TGTGCCAGCAGTTTATTGGGGTTCCCTGGACAGAACAATCAGCCCCAGCATTTT
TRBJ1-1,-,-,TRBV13,CASSLYRVGNTEAFF,TGTGCCAGCAGCTTATACAGGGTCGGGAACACTGAAGCTTTCTTT
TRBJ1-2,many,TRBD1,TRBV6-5,CASSYSETGDYGYTF,TGTGCCAGCAGTTACTCAGAGACAGGGGACTATGGCTACACCTTC
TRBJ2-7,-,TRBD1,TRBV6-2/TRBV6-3,CASSFGQGASYEQYF,TGTGCCAGCAGTTTCGGTCAGGGGGCTTCCTACGAGCAGTACTTC
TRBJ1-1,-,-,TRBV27,CASSSAGHPTEAFF,TGTGCCAGCAGTTCCGCGGGCCATCCCACTGAAGCTTTCTTT
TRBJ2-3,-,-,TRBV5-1,CASSGQTRDTQYF,TGCGCCAGCAGCGGCCAGACTAGGGATACGCAGTATTTT
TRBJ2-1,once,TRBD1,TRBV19,CASSMDRDAYNEQFF,TGTGCCAGTAGTATGGACAGGGACGCCTACAATGAGCAGTTCTTC
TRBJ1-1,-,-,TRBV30,CAWSVWGVNTEAFF,TGTGCCTGGAGTGTATGGGGGGTTAACACTGAAGCTTTCTTT
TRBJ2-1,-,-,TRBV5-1,CASSSYRDEQFF,TGCGCCAGCAGCAGTTACCGGGATGAGCAGTTCTTC
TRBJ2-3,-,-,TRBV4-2,CASSQEQRGTDTQYF,TGTGCCAGCAGCCAAGAACAACGGGGCACAGATACGCAGTATTTT
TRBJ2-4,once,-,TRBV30,CASRAKNIQYF,TGTGCCAGCCGGGCCAAAAACATTCAGTACTTC
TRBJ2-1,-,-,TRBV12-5,CASGTFQVGYNEQFF,TGTGCTAGTGGTACCTTTCAGGTCGGATACAATGAGCAGTTCTTC
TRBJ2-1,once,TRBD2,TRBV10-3,CAIRDSGGSSYNEQFF,TGTGCCATCAGGGATAGCGGGGGGTCTTCCTACAATGAGCAGTTCTTC
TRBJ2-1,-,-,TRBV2,CASRLTGTNEQFF,TGTGCCAGCAGATTAACAGGGACCAATGAGCAGTTCTTC
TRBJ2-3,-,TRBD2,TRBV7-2,CASSSGRAGGTDTQYF,TGTGCCAGCAGCTCAGGTCGGGCGGGGGGCACAGATACGCAGTATTTT
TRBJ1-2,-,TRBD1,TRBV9,CASSEFSGQGGNGYTF,TGTGCCAGCAGCGAGTTTTCGGGACAGGGAGGTAACGGCTACACCTTC
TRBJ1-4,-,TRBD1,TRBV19,CASSLPGQSNEKLFF,TGTGCCAGTAGTTTGCCGGGACAGTCTAATGAAAAACTGTTTTTT
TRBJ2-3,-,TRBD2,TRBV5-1,CASSPTERGGLETQYF,TGCGCCAGCAGCCCAACTGAGCGGGGGGGCCTGGAGACGCAGTATTTT
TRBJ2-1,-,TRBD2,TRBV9,CASSLQTSGGYNEQFF,TGTGCCAGCAGCCTCCAAACTAGCGGGGGCTACAATGAGCAGTTCTTC
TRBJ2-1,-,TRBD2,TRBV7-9,CASSLGLAGTNEQFF,TGTGCCAGCAGCCTGGGACTAGCGGGGACCAATGAGCAGTTCTTC
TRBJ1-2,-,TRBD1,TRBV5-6,CASSSGTDGYTF,TGTGCCAGCAGCTCCGGGACAGATGGCTACACCTTC
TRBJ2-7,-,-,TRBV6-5,CASSAALDGYEQYF,TGTGCCAGCAGCGCCGCCCTCGACGGGTACGAGCAGTACTTC
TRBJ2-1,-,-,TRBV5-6,CASSLFLNEQFF,TGTGCCAGCAGCTTGTTCCTGAATGAGCAGTTCTTC